The 27 T cell receptor beta chains presented below share a single source sample, sequenced in a study of blood T cell repertoires in COVID-19. TCRdb's copy holds only in-frame clones and misses some; the assay was immunoSEQ multiplex PCR. Among about 170,000 clones listed, roughly nine tenths were seen once. Sample: peripheral blood. These receptors were obtained from a woman aged 60-70 years with COVID-19, enrolled during active disease.

The J gene is TRBJ1-2, the V gene TRBV6-5; D remains unclear. The germline gives CDR1 MNHEY, CDR2 SVGAGI. V gave up 2 bases and J gave up 4 bases, with 14 bases separating them. CDR3 size: 15 residues. This chain's CDR3 is CASSYRRGGPYGYTF. The DNA for the CDR3 is TGTGCCAGCAGTTACCGACGGGGTGGCCCCTATGGCTACACCTTC.

The chain has TRBV5-6 and TRBJ1-2, with D tentatively TRBD1 (6 bases). Trimming cost V 2 bases and J 8 bases, with 13 bases left between them. CDR1 is SGHDT, CDR2 YYEEEE, per germline. The length of the CDR3 is 13 residues. The CDR3 region is CASSLTGMGGYTF. CDR3 nucleotide sequence: TGTGCCAGCAGCTTAACAGGGATGGGAGGCTACACCTTC.

The sample holds one count of this clone. The CDR3 loop reads CASSERGTGALGNYGYTF. The CDR3 nucleotides are TGTGCCAGCAGTGAGCGGGGGACAGGGGCCCTAGGTAACTATGGCTACACCTTC. The chain links TRBV27 to TRBJ1-2, with 10 bases matching TRBD1. V was clipped by 5 bases and J by 1 base; unmatched bases: 13. The germline gives CDR1 MNHEY, CDR2 SMNVEV (reference sequence). The CDR3 sequence is 18 residues long.

In its sample, this clone was seen a few times. In DNA, the CDR3 is TGTGCCTGGAGCCTGTCAGGCGAGCAGTACTTC. Protein: CAWSLSGEQYF. This sequence joins TRBV30 and TRBJ2-7, with D hard to call. The CDR3 consists of 11 residues. Germline V lookup: CDR1 GTSNPN, CDR2 SVGIG (reference sequence). The germline V and J ends were trimmed by 3 bases and 6 bases, with 9 bases remaining between them.

This rearrangement joins TRBV4-3 to TRBJ2-5; 11 bases match TRBD2. The J segment lost 4 bases and the V segment lost 0 bases, leaving 7 bases of the junction unmatched. This CDR3 contains 17 residues. Germline assignment: CDR1 LGHNA and CDR2 YSLEER. CDR3 loop: CASSQDLGLAVIETQYF. DNA for the CDR3: TGCGCCAGCAGCCAAGATCTGGGACTAGCGGTGATAGAGACCCAGTACTTC.

This rearrangement joins TRBV7-2 to TRBJ1-1; no clear D gene. The CDR3 loop spans 14 amino acids. The germline gives CDR1 SGHTA, CDR2 FQGNSA. Between the trimmed V and J ends, which lost 5 bases and 1 base, there was a span of 11 bases. In nucleotides, the CDR3 is TGTGCCAGCAGCCCGGGGAACGCGAACACTGAAGCTTTCTTT. Its protein is CASSPGNANTEAFF.

The CDR3 reads CASSHTLAFSNQPQHF. The CDR3 nucleotides read TGCGCCAGCAGCCATACCCTGGCCTTTAGCAATCAGCCCCAGCATTTT. V gene TRBV4-1 combines with J gene TRBJ1-5; D gene unclear. CDR1 is MGHRA, CDR2 YSYEKL, per germline. V was cut by 3 bases and J by 0 bases, with 12 bases left in between. The CDR3 covers 16 residues.

DNA for the CDR3: TGTGCCTGGAACGGCGGGTCGATAGAGACCCAGTACTTC. It yields the protein CAWNGGSIETQYF. This chain connects TRBV30 to TRBJ2-5, with a possible D match to TRBD2 (5 bases). This CDR3 is 13 amino acids long. V was trimmed by 4 bases and J by 4 bases, leaving 13 bases between them. CDR1 and CDR2 (germline): GTSNPN, SVGIG (reference sequence).

This clone was detected only a few times. This CDR3 is also generated by other DNA sequences in the sample. The chain uses TRBV6-5 and TRBJ2-7; D possibly corresponds to TRBD1 (6 bases). The CDR3 runs to 13 residues. V was shortened by 5 bases and J by 4 bases, with 12 bases between the two germline ends. In germline, CDR1 is MNHEY, CDR2 SVGAGI. CDR3 sequence: CASSRTESYEQYF. As DNA, the CDR3 is TGTGCCAGCAGTAGGACAGAGAGTTACGAGCAGTACTTC.

The gene calls are TRBV6-4 and TRBJ1-1, with a possible D match to TRBD1 (5 bases). This CDR3 is built from 15 residues. CDR1 is MRHNA and CDR2 is SNTAGT in the germline V gene. Trimming cost V 0 bases and J 2 bases, with 10 bases left between them. Here the CDR3 reads CASSDSRGGNTEAFF. The CDR3 bases are TGTGCCAGCAGTGACTCAAGGGGAGGAAACACTGAAGCTTTCTTT.

The J gene is TRBJ1-1, the V gene TRBV18, with TRBD1 matching 7 bases. The germline gives CDR1 KGHSH, CDR2 LQKENI. The CDR3 consists of 14 residues. J lost 2 bases, V lost 3 bases, and 3 bases had no gene match. This CDR3 is CASSPGTVNTEAFF. The CDR3 bases are TGTGCCAGCTCACCCGGGACAGTAAACACTGAAGCTTTCTTT.

This chain connects TRBV7-9 to TRBJ2-1; unclear D gene. This CDR3 comprises 11 residues. In germline, CDR1 is SEHNR, CDR2 FQNEAQ (reference sequence). The V gene lost 4 bases and the J gene lost 10 bases, with 8 bases spanning the gap. The CDR3 spells CASSSHGEQFF. CDR3 DNA sequence: TGTGCCAGCAGCTCCCACGGGGAGCAGTTCTTC.

This chain links TRBV4-3 with TRBJ1-2; D is possibly TRBD1 (5 bases). The CDR3 sequence is 14 residues long. Trimming pared 0 bases from V and 4 bases from J, leaving 9 bases between. From germline, CDR1 is LGHNA and CDR2 YSLEER. The CDR3 DNA follows: TGCGCCAGCAGCCAAGATGGCGGGGGCTATGGCTACACCTTC. Its translation: CASSQDGGGYGYTF.

This rearrangement joins TRBV18 to TRBJ2-3; TRBD1 is a possible D gene (6 bases). This CDR3 has 15 amino acids. Trimming cost V 4 bases and J 3 bases, with 14 bases left between them. The germline V gene has CDR1 KGHSH and CDR2 LQKENI. Written as DNA, the CDR3 is TGTGCCAGCTCACAGTACACACAGGGAACAGATACGCAGTATTTT. Translating it yields CASSQYTQGTDTQYF.

This chain links TRBV6-5 with TRBJ2-2; no clear D gene. The germline V gene encodes CDR1 MNHEY and CDR2 SVGAGI. Trimming left V 6 bases short and J 5 bases short, with 7 bases between. The CDR3 runs 12 residues. The CDR3 here is CASRFRTGELFF. In nucleotides, the CDR3 is TGTGCCAGCAGGTTCCGGACCGGGGAGCTGTTTTTT.

The chain couples TRBV5-4 to TRBJ1-1, with D tentatively TRBD1 (6 bases). Trimming stripped 4 bases from V and 1 base from J, with 8 bases between. This CDR3 region has 13 residues. Germline values: CDR1 SGHNT, CDR2 YYREEE (reference sequence). CDR3 sequence: CASSEGQNTEAFF. CDR3 sequence (DNA): TGTGCCAGCAGCGAGGGACAGAACACTGAAGCTTTCTTT.

V and J are TRBV6-5 and TRBJ2-7; D is possibly TRBD2 (7 bases). Trimming stripped 8 bases from V and 0 bases from J, with 14 bases between. This CDR3 is built from 14 residues. Germline V gene sequence: CDR1 MNHEY, CDR2 SVGAGI. The CDR3 loop is CASGRGAFSYEQYF. CDR3 nucleotides: TGTGCCAGCGGGAGGGGGGCCTTCTCCTACGAGCAGTACTTC.

The chain couples TRBV5-6 to TRBJ1-1; a weak D match, TRBD1 (5 bases). Trimming left V 4 bases short and J 8 bases short, with 12 bases between. This CDR3 contains 12 residues. The V gene's germline CDR1 is SGHDT and CDR2 YYEEEE. The CDR3 DNA sequence: TGTGCCAGCAGCCGCAGGGTCTCCGAAGCTTTCTTT. It translates to CASSRRVSEAFF.

This chain joins TRBV28 and TRBJ2-1; TRBD2 matches 10 bases. The CDR3 is 16 residues long. Germline lookup yields CDR1 MDHEN and CDR2 SYDVKM. J lost 4 bases, V lost 5 bases, and 8 bases had no gene match. CDR3 sequence: CASSPLVAGGYNEQFF. The CDR3 region has the DNA TGTGCCAGCAGTCCCCTTGTAGCGGGAGGATACAATGAGCAGTTCTTC.

The rearrangement joins TRBV15 to TRBJ2-7, with 14 bases fitting TRBD2. Germline lookup yields CDR1 LNHNV and CDR2 YYDKDF (reference sequence). The CDR3 consists of 16 residues. Losses at the gene ends were 5 bases for V and 6 bases for J; bases not matched to a gene: 9. For the CDR3, the DNA is TGTGCCACCAGCGGAAAACTGACTAGCGGGAGGGGCGAGCAGTACTTC. Residues: CATSGKLTSGRGEQYF. The full variable domain, with the rest looked up from reference TRBV15 and TRBJ2-7, is DAMVIQNPRYQVTQFGKPVTLSCSQTLNHNVMYWYQQKSSQAPKLLFHYYDKDFNNEADTPDNFQSRRPNTSFCFLDIRSPGLGDTAMYLCATSGKLTSGRGEQYFGPGTRLTVT.

Only a few counts were recorded for this clone. The V gene is TRBV6-5, the J gene TRBJ1-2; 7 bases are a match to TRBD1. There are 13 residues in the CDR3. The V segment lost 6 bases and the J segment 4 bases; nucleotides outside the gene matches: 5. Germline V CDR1 and CDR2: MNHEY, SVGAGI. The CDR3 DNA sequence: TGTGCCAGCAGAGGGACAGCTTTCTATGGCTACACCTTC. As protein: CASRGTAFYGYTF.

The genes are TRBV9 and TRBJ2-3, with 9 bases that match TRBD1. The germline gives CDR1 SGDLS, CDR2 YYNGEE. CDR3 length equals 15 residues. The V segment lost 0 bases and the J segment 3 bases; nucleotides outside the gene matches: 2. The CDR3 DNA reads as TGTGCCAGCAGCGTAGGACAGGGGGGGACAGATACGCAGTATTTT. Amino acid sequence: CASSVGQGGTDTQYF.

The chain recombines TRBV4-1 with TRBJ2-5; 8 positions agree with TRBD2. With 0 bases clipped from V and 0 bases from J, the junction kept 9 bases outside the gene matches. CDR3 length: 18 amino acids. Germline assignment: CDR1 MGHRA and CDR2 YSYEKL. This chain's CDR3 is CASSQDQGSGDYQETQYF. The CDR3 region has the DNA TGCGCCAGCAGCCAAGATCAAGGTAGCGGGGATTACCAAGAGACCCAGTACTTC.

The gene calls are TRBV6-5 and TRBJ2-5, with 12 bases fitting TRBD2. Germline V gene lookup returns CDR1 MNHEY and CDR2 SVGAGI. The V segment lost 4 bases and the J segment 5 bases; nucleotides outside the gene matches: 5. The CDR3 runs 15 residues. The CDR3 spells CASSSWTSGTETQYF. The CDR3 bases are TGTGCCAGCAGTTCGTGGACTAGCGGGACTGAGACCCAGTACTTC.

V and J are TRBV6-2 or TRBV6-3 and TRBJ2-7, with a possible D match to TRBD2 (6 bases). The CDR3 is 17 amino acids. The V gene lost 2 bases and the J gene lost 3 bases, with 20 bases spanning the gap. CDR1 is MNHEY, CDR2 SVGEGT, per germline. In DNA, the CDR3 is TGTGCCAGCAGTTACACCCCGGGAGATGTAAGAAACTACGAGCAGTACTTC. It encodes CASSYTPGDVRNYEQYF.

V is TRBV5-1 and J is TRBJ2-7; 11 bases fit TRBD1. The CDR3 has 13 residues. Losses at the gene ends were 8 bases for V and 4 bases for J; bases not matched to a gene: 5. From germline, CDR1 is SGHRS and CDR2 YFSETQ. The CDR3 spells CASRTGGGYEQYF. CDR3 sequence (DNA): TGCGCCAGTCGGACAGGGGGCGGGTACGAGCAGTACTTC.

This clone was observed a handful of times. This rearrangement joins TRBV9 to TRBJ1-6, with D possibly being TRBD1 (5 bases). This CDR3 is 15 amino acids long. The V and J ends lost 3 bases and 9 bases respectively, with 16 bases between them. Germline V gene lookup returns CDR1 SGDLS and CDR2 YYNGEE. The CDR3 is CASSATQGGSSPLHF. In DNA, the CDR3 is TGTGCCAGCAGCGCCACCCAGGGCGGAAGTTCACCCCTCCACTTT.